The entry below gives a single T cell receptor (beta chain) sequence along with its context. These data come from a study of blood T cell repertoires in COVID-19. Background on the study: Acute-phase and convalescent COVID-19 samples originated in the United States, Italy and Spain. T cells, B-cell-depleted T cells, or PBMCs supplied cDNA or gDNA.

Germline V CDR1 and CDR2: GTSNPN, SVGIG (reference sequence). The CDR3 loop spans 14 amino acids. Trimming stripped 0 bases from V and 5 bases from J, with 14 bases between. The Seattle site enrolled patients during active infection and followed them longitudinally. Original methodology: Researchers report that nucleated cell counts were estimated from reference gene primer amplification. Repertoires were generated with immunoSEQ multiplex PCR, while TCRdb's copy carries only in-frame clones and drops some. That table supplies the V and J calls and clone size; D and trimming were determined from the DNA. In the table there are about 190,000 clones, around nine tenths of which are singletons.

The TCR sequence derives from a woman aged 70-85 years with COVID-19, enrolled during active disease. The sequenced sample consisted of peripheral blood. The chain recombines TRBV30 with TRBJ2-7, with D possibly TRBD2 on 6 matching bases. The CDR3 here is CAWSVTRAVNEQYF. DNA of the CDR3: TGTGCCTGGAGTGTGACTAGGGCGGTTAACGAGCAGTACTTC.